This entry describes one TCR beta chain. The junction and the germline gene differ at one end; a read error may be behind it. This record comes from a study of blood T cell repertoires in COVID-19. Turning to the study itself: The origin of the acute and convalescent COVID-19 samples was the United States, Italy and Spain. T cells, B-cell-depleted T cells, or PBMCs provided the cDNA or gDNA that served as material.

This CDR3 spans 13 amino acids. The germline CDR1 and CDR2 sequences are SEHNR and FQNEAQ (reference sequence). In the authors' workflow: Reference gene primer amplification in the assay estimated nucleated cell counts. Sequencing used immunoSEQ multiplex PCR; TCRdb keeps in-frame clones, though not all of them. From that table come the V and J calls and clone size; the DNA was used to work out D and trimming. The data hold approximately 250,000 clones, with about 89% observed a single time. This TCR came from an older woman who had recovered from COVID-19. Material: peripheral blood. This chain links TRBV7-9 with TRBJ2-7; TRBD2 agrees at 7 bases. Written as DNA, the CDR3 is TGTGCCAGCACGGGGGGAGGCGGGACTGCGCACGTCTTC. This codes for CASTGGGGTAHVF.